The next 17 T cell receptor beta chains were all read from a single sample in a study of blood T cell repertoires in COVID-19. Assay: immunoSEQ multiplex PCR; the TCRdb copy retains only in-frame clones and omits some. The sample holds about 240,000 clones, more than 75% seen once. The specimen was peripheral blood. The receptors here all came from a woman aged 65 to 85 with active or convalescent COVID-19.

CDR3 DNA: TGCGCCAGCAGCCAGTCCGGACAGGTTGATCAGCCCCAGCATTTT. Translation gives CASSQSGQVDQPQHF. The chain recombines TRBV4-1 with TRBJ1-5; the match to TRBD1 covers 7 bases. The germline V gene has CDR1 MGHRA and CDR2 YSYEKL. After removal of 3 bases from V and 5 bases from J, the junction contained 7 bases not matched to a gene. The CDR3 is 15 amino acids.

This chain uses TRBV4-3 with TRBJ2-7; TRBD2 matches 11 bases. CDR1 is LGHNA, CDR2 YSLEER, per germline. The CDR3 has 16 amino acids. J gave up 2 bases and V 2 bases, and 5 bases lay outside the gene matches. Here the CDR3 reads CASSQRLAGTPYEQYF. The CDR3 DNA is TGCGCCAGCAGCCAAAGACTAGCGGGGACCCCCTACGAGCAGTACTTC.

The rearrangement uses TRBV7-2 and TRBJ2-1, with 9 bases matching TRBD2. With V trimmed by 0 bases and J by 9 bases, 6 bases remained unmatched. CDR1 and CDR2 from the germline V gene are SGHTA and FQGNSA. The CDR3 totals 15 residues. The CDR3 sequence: CASSLALAGTGEQFF. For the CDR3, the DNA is TGTGCCAGCAGCTTAGCTCTAGCGGGGACTGGTGAGCAGTTCTTC. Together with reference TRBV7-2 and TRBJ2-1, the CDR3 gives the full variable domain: GAGVSQSPSNKVTEKGKDVELRCDPISGHTALYWYRQSLGQGLEFLIYFQGNSAPDKSGLPSDRFSAERTGGSVSTLTIQRTQQEDSAVYLCASSLALAGTGEQFFGPGTRLTVL.

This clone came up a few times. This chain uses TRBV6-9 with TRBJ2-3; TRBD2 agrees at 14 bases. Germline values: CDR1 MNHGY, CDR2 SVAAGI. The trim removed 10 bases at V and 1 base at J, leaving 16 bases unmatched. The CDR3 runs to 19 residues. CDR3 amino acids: CATPNPPGLAGVCTDTQYF. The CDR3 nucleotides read TGTGCCACCCCCAACCCTCCGGGACTAGCGGGGGTGTGCACAGATACGCAGTATTTT.

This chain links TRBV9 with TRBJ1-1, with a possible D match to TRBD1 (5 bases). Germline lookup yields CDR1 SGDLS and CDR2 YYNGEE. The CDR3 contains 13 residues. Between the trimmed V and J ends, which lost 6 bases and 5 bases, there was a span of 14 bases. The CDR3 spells CASNSGGETEAFF. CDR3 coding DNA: TGTGCCAGCAACAGTGGAGGGGAGACTGAAGCTTTCTTT.

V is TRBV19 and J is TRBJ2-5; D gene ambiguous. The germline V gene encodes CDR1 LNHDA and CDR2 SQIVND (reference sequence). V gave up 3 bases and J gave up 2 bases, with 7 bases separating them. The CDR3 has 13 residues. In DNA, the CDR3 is TGTGCCAGTAGTATCACTGTACAAGAGACCCAGTACTTC. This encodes CASSITVQETQYF.

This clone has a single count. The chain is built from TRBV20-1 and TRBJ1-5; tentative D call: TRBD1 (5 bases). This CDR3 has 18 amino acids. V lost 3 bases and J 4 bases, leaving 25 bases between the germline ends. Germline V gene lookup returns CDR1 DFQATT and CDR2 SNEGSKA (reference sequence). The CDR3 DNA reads TGCAGTGCTAGTGTTCTCTCCCATAGGCAGGGCATGAATCAGCCCCAGCATTTT. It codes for CSASVLSHRQGMNQPQHF.

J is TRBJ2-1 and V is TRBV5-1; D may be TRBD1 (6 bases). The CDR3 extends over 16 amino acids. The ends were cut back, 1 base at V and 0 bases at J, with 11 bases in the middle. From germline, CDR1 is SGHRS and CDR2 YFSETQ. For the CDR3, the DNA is TGCGCCAGCAGCTTGAGTGGGGGCGGCTCCTACAATGAGCAGTTCTTC. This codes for CASSLSGGGSYNEQFF. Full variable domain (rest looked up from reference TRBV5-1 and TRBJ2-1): KAGVTQTPRYLIKTRGQQVTLSCSPISGHRSVSWYQQTPGQGLQFLFEYFSETQRNKGNFPGRFSGRQFSNSRSEMNVSTLELGDSALYLCASSLSGGGSYNEQFFGPGTRLTVL.

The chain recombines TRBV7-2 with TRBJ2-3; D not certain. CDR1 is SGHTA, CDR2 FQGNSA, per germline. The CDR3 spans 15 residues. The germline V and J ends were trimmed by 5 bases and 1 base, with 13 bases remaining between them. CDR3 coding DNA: TGTGCCAGCAGCATGACCACCCGGGGCACAGATACGCAGTATTTT. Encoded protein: CASSMTTRGTDTQYF.

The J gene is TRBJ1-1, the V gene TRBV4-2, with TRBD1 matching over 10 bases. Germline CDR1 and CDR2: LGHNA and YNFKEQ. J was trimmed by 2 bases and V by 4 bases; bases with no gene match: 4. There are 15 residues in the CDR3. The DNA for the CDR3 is TGTGCCAGCAGCCGCTGGACAGGGGGAAACACTGAAGCTTTCTTT. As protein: CASSRWTGGNTEAFF.

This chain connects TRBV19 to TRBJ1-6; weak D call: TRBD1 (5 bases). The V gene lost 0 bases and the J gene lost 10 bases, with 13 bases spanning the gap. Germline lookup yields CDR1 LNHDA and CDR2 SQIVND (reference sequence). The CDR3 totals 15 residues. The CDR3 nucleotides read TGTGCCAGTAGTATAGAAGGTCAGGGTGAGTCACCCCTCCACTTT. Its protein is CASSIEGQGESPLHF.

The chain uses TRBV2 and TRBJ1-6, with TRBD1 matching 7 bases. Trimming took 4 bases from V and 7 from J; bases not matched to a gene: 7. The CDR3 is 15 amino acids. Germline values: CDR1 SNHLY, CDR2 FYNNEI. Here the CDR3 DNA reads TGTGCCAGCAGTGGGCCGGGACAGCGCAATTCACCCCTCCACTTT. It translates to CASSGPGQRNSPLHF.

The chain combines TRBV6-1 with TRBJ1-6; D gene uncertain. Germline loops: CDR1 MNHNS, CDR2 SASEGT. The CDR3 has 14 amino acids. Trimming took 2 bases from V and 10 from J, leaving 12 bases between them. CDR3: CASSELVAVSPLHF. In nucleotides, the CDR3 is TGTGCCAGCAGTGAACTAGTTGCGGTCTCACCCCTCCACTTT.

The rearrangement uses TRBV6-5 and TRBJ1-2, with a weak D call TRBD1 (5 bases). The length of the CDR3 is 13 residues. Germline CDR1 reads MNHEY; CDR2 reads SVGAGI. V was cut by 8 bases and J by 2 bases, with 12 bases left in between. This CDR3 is CASGGTGNYGYTF. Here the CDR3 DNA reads TGTGCCAGCGGGGGGACGGGGAACTATGGCTACACCTTC.

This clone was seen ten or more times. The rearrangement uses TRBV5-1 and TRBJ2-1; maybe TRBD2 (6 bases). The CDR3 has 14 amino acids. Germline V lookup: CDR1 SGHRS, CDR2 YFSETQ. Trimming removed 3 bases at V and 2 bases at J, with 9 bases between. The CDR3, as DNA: TGCGCCAGCAGCTCGGGGGACGCCTACAATGAGCAGTTCTTC. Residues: CASSSGDAYNEQFF.

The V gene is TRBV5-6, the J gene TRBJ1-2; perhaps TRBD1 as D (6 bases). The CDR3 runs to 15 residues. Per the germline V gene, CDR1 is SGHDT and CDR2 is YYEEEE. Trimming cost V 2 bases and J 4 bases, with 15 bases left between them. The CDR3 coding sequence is TGTGCCAGCAGCTTCGGAACCGGGACATCCTATGGCTACACCTTC. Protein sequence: CASSFGTGTSYGYTF. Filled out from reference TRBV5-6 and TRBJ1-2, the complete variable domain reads DAGVTQSPTHLIKTRGQQVTLRCSPKSGHDTVSWYQQALGQGPQFIFQYYEEEERQRGNFPDRFSGHQFPNYSSELNVNALLLGDSALYLCASSFGTGTSYGYTFGSGTRLTVV.

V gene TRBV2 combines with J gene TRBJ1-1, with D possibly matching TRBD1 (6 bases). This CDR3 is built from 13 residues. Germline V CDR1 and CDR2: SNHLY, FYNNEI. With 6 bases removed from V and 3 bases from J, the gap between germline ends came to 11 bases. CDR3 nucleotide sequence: TGTGCCAGCAGGCCCCCAGGGGACACTGAAGCTTTCTTT. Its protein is CASRPPGDTEAFF.